These T cell receptor beta chains were read from a single sample in a study of metastatic and nonmetastatic thyroid tumors. TCRdb re-called clones from the PCR reads using MiXCR. The repertoire holds around 29,000 clones, roughly 20% seen once, with approximately 40% in the top ten. Sequencing used blood. The receptors shown here come from a female donor with papillary thyroid cancer or a benign thyroid nodule (not recorded which). Some clones in this sample may be carry-over from other donors' samples. CDR3s include the opening cysteine and the closing phenylalanine or tryptophan. A D gene is named only where the DNA matches it firmly. Expanded clones get a size class; other rows say once, few or many, or leave the size out.

D gene,V gene,J gene,clone size,CDR3 DNA,CDR3 protein
.,TRBV25-1,TRBJ2-5,few,TGTGCCAGCAGTGAATTTGGGGAGACCCAGTACTTC,CASSEFGETQYF
TRBD1,TRBV28,TRBJ1-2,few,TGTGCCGGCCAAGACAGGGGCAGGGAAATCTATGGCTACACCTTC,CAGQDRGREIYGYTF
.,TRBV5-1,TRBJ1-6,.,TGCGCCAGCAGCTTGGCGACATATAATTCACCCCTCCACTTT,CASSLATYNSPLHF
.,TRBV20-1,TRBJ2-5,many,TGCAGTGCTAGCTGGCAGGAAGAGACCCAGTACTTC,CSASWQEETQYF
TRBD1,TRBV2,TRBJ2-4,many,TGTGCCAGCAGTCTGGGACAGGGGCAAAACATTCAGTACTTC,CASSLGQGQNIQYF
TRBD1,TRBV5-6,TRBJ2-7,many,TGTGCCAGCAGCGGCGGACAGGGGGCGATTTACGAGCAGTACTTC,CASSGGQGAIYEQYF
.,TRBV5-1,TRBJ2-2,many,TGCGCCAGCAGCTTGGCGAGGTCCGGGGAGCTGTTTTTT,CASSLARSGELFF
.,TRBV20-1,TRBJ2-7,.,TGCAGTGCTCCTGGGACGGGCTGGGGAGAGCAGTACTTC,CSAPGTGWGEQYF
.,TRBV5-8,TRBJ1-4,many,TGTGCCAGCAGCTTGAGGGGCTCGGCTAATGAAAAACTGTTTTTT,CASSLRGSANEKLFF
.,TRBV12-3/TRBV12-4,TRBJ1-1,.,TGTGCCAGCAGTTTTGTACAGGTACGGGACACTGAAGCTTTCTTT,CASSFVQVRDTEAFF
.,TRBV6-1,TRBJ2-1,medium-sized,TGTGCCAGCAGTCAAGGGACTCTTCACAATGAGCAGTTCTTC,CASSQGTLHNEQFF
.,TRBV2,TRBJ1-2,.,TGTGCCAGCAGTGAACAAGGGGGGGGCCCTTCGACTTTGTACTATTGCTACACCTTC,CASSEQGGGPSTLYYCYTF
.,TRBV28,TRBJ1-1,.,TGTGCCAGCTTCACCTGGACGGGCAGAACTGAAGCTTTCTTT,CASFTWTGRTEAFF
TRBD1,TRBV5-1,TRBJ2-5,many,TGCGCCAGCAGCCCAGGACAGGGGGGTGAGACCCAGTACTTC,CASSPGQGGETQYF
.,TRBV3-1,TRBJ2-7,few,TGTGCCAGCAGCCAAGTCGGGGGTTACGAGCAGTACTTC,CASSQVGGYEQYF
.,TRBV27,TRBJ1-6,medium-sized,TGTGCCAGCAGAATTGACAGCACCTATTCACCCCTCCACTTT,CASRIDSTYSPLHF
.,TRBV2,TRBJ1-3,many,TGTGCCAGCAGTACCGACGCGGACTCTGGAAACACCATATATTTT,CASSTDADSGNTIYF
TRBD1,TRBV11-2,TRBJ1-1,many,TGTGCCAGCAGCGATGGGACAGGGGCGGACACTGAAGCTTTCTTT,CASSDGTGADTEAFF
TRBD2,TRBV12-3/TRBV12-4,TRBJ2-1,few,TGTGCCAGCAGTGGACTAGCGGGGACCACCTACAATGAGCAGTTCTTC,CASSGLAGTTYNEQFF
.,TRBV11-2,TRBJ1-1,many,TGTGCCAGCAGCTTAGTAGGTGAATACTCTACCAACACTGAAGCTTTCTTT,CASSLVGEYSTNTEAFF
.,TRBV24-1,TRBJ1-2,.,TGTGCCACCCAAGGCGGAGGGACCGGCTATGGCTACACCTTC,CATQGGGTGYGYTF
TRBD2,TRBV7-6,TRBJ2-2,once,TGTGCCAGCATTCTGACTAGCGGGGTCGCCGGGGAGCTGTTTTTT,CASILTSGVAGELFF
TRBD1,TRBV2,TRBJ1-2,many,TGTGCCAGCAGTGTGGACAGGTCGAATGGCTACACCTTC,CASSVDRSNGYTF
TRBD1,TRBV28,TRBJ2-2,medium-sized,TGTGCCAGCAGTTTGGTAATCGGGACAGGGCCCAACACCGGGGAGCTGTTTTTT,CASSLVIGTGPNTGELFF
TRBD1,TRBV5-1,TRBJ2-1,.,TGCGCCAGCAGCGTTACAGGGGGCGCCTACAATGAGCAGTTCTTC,CASSVTGGAYNEQFF
.,TRBV12-5,TRBJ2-5,.,TGTGCTAGTGGTTTGGGACGGTTCCAAGAGACCCAGTACTTC,CASGLGRFQETQYF
.,TRBV27,TRBJ2-3,.,TGTGCCAGCAGTATTTCGCGCCCCGATACGCAGTATTTT,CASSISRPDTQYF
.,TRBV20-1,TRBJ2-1,many,TGCAGTGCGCCCGAAACAAAGAACTCCTACAATGAGCAGTTCTTC,CSAPETKNSYNEQFF
.,TRBV3-1,TRBJ2-1,many,TGTGCCAGCAGCCAAGATCTGGGGGAGTCTCGCAATGAGCAGTTCTTC,CASSQDLGESRNEQFF
.,TRBV20-1,TRBJ2-5,.,TGCAGTGCTAGAGGACGGAGGGGGGAGACCCAGTACTTC,CSARGRRGETQYF
.,TRBV3-1,TRBJ1-2,.,TGTGCCAGCAGCCAACGTGGTGACCGGGGCTACACCTTC,CASSQRGDRGYTF
.,TRBV6-4,TRBJ1-6,few,TGTGTCAGCAATGACTCGATAGCACAGATGGCCAATAATTCACCCCTCCACTTT,CVSNDSIAQMANNSPLHF
TRBD1,TRBV24-1,TRBJ1-2,few,TGTGCCACCAGTGAACGGGACAGGGAGGGCTACACCTTC,CATSERDREGYTF
TRBD1,TRBV15,TRBJ2-1,many,TGTGCCACCAGCAGAGAAAAACCGGGACAGTACAATGAGCAGTTCTTC,CATSREKPGQYNEQFF
.,TRBV7-8,TRBJ2-1,many,TGTGCCAGCAGCTTAGCGCCAGGGAGCTCCTACAATGAGCAGTTCTTC,CASSLAPGSSYNEQFF
TRBD2,TRBV18,TRBJ2-3,.,TGTGCCAGCTCACCACGACTAGCGGGGAGCACAGATACGCAGTATTTT,CASSPRLAGSTDTQYF
.,TRBV4-1,TRBJ2-1,.,TGCGCCAGCAGCCAAGAAACTGGGGCCGTCGTTGATGAGCAGTTCTTC,CASSQETGAVVDEQFF
.,TRBV5-1,TRBJ2-2,many,TGCGCCAGCAGTTCATTCGGGACATCGAACACCGGGGAGCTGTTTTTT,CASSSFGTSNTGELFF
.,TRBV9,TRBJ1-3,.,TGTGCCAGCAGCCATAGCCTAACCGACCCTGTGGCCGGAAACACCATATATTTT,CASSHSLTDPVAGNTIYF
TRBD1,TRBV4-2,TRBJ1-3,many,TGTGCCAGCAGCCAAGATTGGACAGGATCTGGAAACACCATATATTTT,CASSQDWTGSGNTIYF
.,TRBV6-1,TRBJ1-4,few,TGTGCCAGCAGTGAAAGTTTCTCCGGACATAATGAAAAACTGTTTTTT,CASSESFSGHNEKLFF